This TCR beta chain was sequenced for a study of blood T cell repertoires in COVID-19. Study-wide context: The samples span acute and convalescent COVID-19 from the United States, Italy and Spain. PBMCs, B-cell-depleted T cells, or T cells provided the cDNA or gDNA that made up the material.

This clone occurred once. In the original analysis: Amplification of reference gene primers provided the estimated nucleated cell counts. Sequencing used immunoSEQ multiplex PCR; TCRdb keeps in-frame clones, though not all of them. The V and J calls and clone size come from that table; D and trimming were worked out from the DNA. The sample lists some 380,000 clones; over 65% were seen once. CDR3 length: 15 amino acids. The receptor was derived from a human donor with acute or convalescent COVID-19. The donor label of this sample is uncertain. What was sequenced was peripheral blood. The chain has TRBV1 and TRBJ2-7; TRBD1 is the table's D call, not checked against the DNA. TRBV1 is marked as a pseudogene. DNA for the CDR3: TGCACCAGCAGCCAAAGGGACAGGCGGTGCGGGGAGCAGTACTTC. Translated: CTSSQRDRRCGEQYF.